This entry lists 26 T cell receptor beta chains sequenced from one sample in a study of cytomegalovirus exposure and HLA in healthy donors. The PCR made use of 60 Vbeta and 13 Jbeta primers. Profiling relied on immunoSEQ multiplex PCR, and the TCRdb table lists in-frame clones only, not all of them. The sample carries approximately 170,000 clones, about 85% recorded once. Sample: PBMCs. The source is a man between 25 and 39 years old in good health and CMV-seropositive.

This chain connects TRBV19 to TRBJ1-5; D might be TRBD1 (6 bases). V was cut by 7 bases and J by 7 bases, with 17 bases left in between. In germline, CDR1 is LNHDA, CDR2 SQIVND (reference sequence). CDR3 length: 14 residues. The CDR3 spells CASKGDRAWQPQHF. DNA of the CDR3: TGTGCCAGTAAGGGGGACCGGGCATGGCAGCCCCAGCATTTT.

CDR3 region: CASSLSGTGYEQYF. In nucleotides, the CDR3 is TGCGCCAGCAGCTTAAGCGGGACGGGCTACGAGCAGTACTTC. J is TRBJ2-7 and V is TRBV5-1; 7 bases are shared with TRBD2. The CDR3 covers 14 residues. Germline CDR1 and CDR2: SGHRS and YFSETQ. V lost 2 bases to trimming and J lost 3 bases; unmatched junction nucleotides: 5.

The chain uses TRBV19 and TRBJ2-7; 10 nucleotides match TRBD1. The CDR3 totals 14 residues. V was pared by 5 bases and J by 3 bases, with 4 bases of the junction left unmatched. The V gene's germline CDR1 is LNHDA and CDR2 SQIVND (reference sequence). The CDR3 loop is CASSAGTGDYEQYV. CDR3 nucleotides: TGTGCCAGTAGTGCCGGGACAGGGGACTACGAGCAGTACGTC.

The chain couples TRBV10-1 to TRBJ2-2; tentative D call: TRBD1 (6 bases). The CDR3 covers 13 residues. Germline V gene sequence: CDR1 WNHNN, CDR2 SYGVQD (reference sequence). Trimming pared 5 bases from V and 6 bases from J, leaving 10 bases between. The CDR3 DNA reads TGCGCCAGCAGTTACAGGGCCCCCGGGGAGCTGTTTTTT. Amino acid sequence: CASSYRAPGELFF.

The table lists this clone with a few counts. This sequence joins TRBV28 and TRBJ2-2, with D possibly TRBD1 on 6 matching bases. Germline V gene data show CDR1 as MDHEN and CDR2 as SYDVKM. There are 16 residues in the CDR3. Trimming took off 4 bases at V and 1 base at J, with 13 bases between the two ends. The CDR3 spells CASSSADRLNTGELFF. CDR3 sequence (DNA): TGTGCCAGCAGTTCCGCAGACAGGTTGAACACCGGGGAGCTGTTTTTT. Full variable domain (remainder filled in from reference TRBV28 and TRBJ2-2): DVKVTQSSRYLVKRTGEKVFLECVQDMDHENMFWYRQDPGLGLRLIYFSYDVKMKEKGDIPEGYSVSREKKERFSLILESASTNQTSMYLCASSSADRLNTGELFFGEGSRLTVL.

This clone has a single count. The rearrangement links TRBV4-2 to TRBJ1-5; D is perhaps TRBD1 (6 bases). Germline V gene data show CDR1 as LGHNA and CDR2 as YNFKEQ. V lost 1 base to trimming and J lost 2 bases, with 9 bases between them. The CDR3 totals 15 residues. The CDR3 bases are TGTGCCAGCAGCCAAGCTCCAGGGGGCAATCAGCCCCAGCATTTT. This encodes CASSQAPGGNQPQHF.

The V gene is TRBV5-1, the J gene TRBJ1-3; D might be TRBD1 (6 bases). This CDR3 has 15 amino acids. Germline values: CDR1 SGHRS, CDR2 YFSETQ. Trimming left V 4 bases short and J 1 base short, with 12 bases between. CDR3 protein: CASSLMGASGNTIYF. The CDR3 DNA sequence: TGCGCCAGCAGCCTCATGGGGGCTTCTGGAAACACCATATATTTT.

The chain joins TRBV18 to TRBJ2-5, with D possibly being TRBD1 (7 bases). Germline V lookup: CDR1 KGHSH, CDR2 LQKENI. The length of the CDR3 is 14 residues. V lost 3 bases to trimming and J lost 3 bases, with 11 bases between them. The CDR3 is CASSPAGQKETQYF. The DNA for the CDR3 is TGTGCCAGCTCACCCGCGGGACAGAAAGAGACCCAGTACTTC.

In its sample, this clone was seen once. The chain combines TRBV6-4 with TRBJ1-2; 9 positions match TRBD1. Germline values: CDR1 MRHNA, CDR2 SNTAGT. The V gene end was trimmed by 5 bases and the J gene end by 4 bases; junction bases not matched to a gene: 5. The CDR3 length is 14 residues. CDR3 residues: CASSPSTGGYGYTF. The CDR3 bases are TGTGCCAGCAGTCCATCGACAGGGGGCTATGGCTACACCTTC.

Remarks on this clone: One junction end does not reproduce the germline sequence, and a read error may be involved. The V call is TRBV28, the J call TRBJ2-2, with D maybe TRBD2 (5 bases). Looked up from germline, CDR1 is MDHEN and CDR2 is SYDVKM. The length of the CDR3 is 15 residues. CDR3 sequence: CASSFRAREHRGPVF. The CDR3 DNA sequence: TGTGCCAGCAGTTTTCGGGCGAGGGAACACCGGGGTCCCGTTTTT.

CDR3 in amino acids: CASSLRDWQETQYF. The CDR3 coding sequence is TGTGCCAGCAGCTTGAGGGACTGGCAAGAGACCCAGTACTTC. V and J are TRBV7-8 and TRBJ2-5, with a possible D match to TRBD2 (6 bases). The CDR3 contains 14 residues. Germline V gene sequence: CDR1 SGHVS, CDR2 FQNEAQ. V lost 3 bases to trimming and J lost 2 bases, with 10 bases between them.

The rearrangement joins TRBV5-1 to TRBJ2-1; TRBD2 matches at 15 bases. CDR3 length equals 19 residues. CDR1 is SGHRS and CDR2 is YFSETQ in the germline V gene. V shed 4 bases and J 0 bases; nucleotides not matched to a gene: 8. The CDR3 DNA reads TGCGCCAGCAGCCCGGGACTAGCGGGAGGTCCTAGCTCCTACAATGAGCAGTTCTTC. The encoded protein is CASSPGLAGGPSSYNEQFF.

This chain connects TRBV6-5 to TRBJ2-5; 7 bases align to TRBD2. J lost 2 bases, V lost 2 bases, and 2 bases had no gene match. CDR3 length: 14 amino acids. Germline lookup yields CDR1 MNHEY and CDR2 SVGAGI. The DNA for the CDR3 is TGTGCCAGCAGTTACGGGGGGGAGCAAGAGACCCAGTACTTC. Protein: CASSYGGEQETQYF.

At least ten counts were recorded for this clone. The DNA of the CDR3 is TGTGCCAGTAGTATCAATTTGGCAGGTAGTTATAGCAATCAGCCCCAGCATTTT. Its protein is CASSINLAGSYSNQPQHF. The V call is TRBV19, the J call TRBJ1-5, with D hard to call. Trimming cost V 3 bases and J 0 bases, with 18 bases left between them. The CDR3 covers 18 residues. Germline V gene lookup returns CDR1 LNHDA and CDR2 SQIVND (reference sequence).

J is TRBJ2-5 and V is TRBV29-1, with 7 bases aligning to TRBD2. Germline-derived CDR1 and CDR2 are SQVTM and ANQGSEA. The CDR3 spans 14 residues. V shed 8 bases and J 0 bases; nucleotides not matched to a gene: 9. The CDR3 region is CSFHRGGDQETQYF. CDR3 DNA: TGCAGCTTTCACCGGGGAGGGGACCAAGAGACCCAGTACTTC.

This sequence joins TRBV11-3 and TRBJ2-3; TRBD2 aligns across 9 bases. The length of the CDR3 is 16 residues. Germline V gives CDR1 SGHNT, CDR2 YENEEA. V shed 1 base, J shed 2 bases, and the junction held 4 bases outside the gene matches. DNA for the CDR3: TGTGCCAGCAGCTTAGTGGCGGGAGGGAACACAGATACGCAGTATTTT. Translation gives CASSLVAGGNTDTQYF.

The rearrangement links TRBV5-5 to TRBJ1-5; no definite D call. Germline V gene sequence: CDR1 SGHKS, CDR2 YYEKEE (reference sequence). The ends were cut back, 4 bases at V and 7 bases at J, with 18 bases in the middle. The CDR3 extends over 15 amino acids. CDR3 protein: CASSEKGWGGQPQHF. The CDR3 DNA reads as TGTGCCAGCAGCGAGAAGGGTTGGGGAGGGCAGCCCCAGCATTTT.

V is TRBV2 and J is TRBJ2-1; TRBD1 might be the D (7 bases). V was clipped by 9 bases and J by 15 bases, with 33 bases between them. Germline CDR1 reads SNHLY; CDR2 reads FYNNEI. CDR3 length: 16 residues. The CDR3 DNA follows: TGTGCCAGTATAGGAGGGGGCGGGGTCGGGGCGACAGTCATGTTCTTC. Its protein product is CASIGGGGVGATVMFF.

V and J are TRBV18 and TRBJ2-7, with TRBD1 matching 7 bases. After removal of 2 bases from V and 11 bases from J, the junction contained 9 bases not matched to a gene. The CDR3 consists of 13 residues. Germline values: CDR1 KGHSH, CDR2 LQKENI. DNA of the CDR3: TGTGCCAGCTCACCAAGTAGGGAGACAGGGAAGTACGTC. Residues: CASSPSRETGKYV.

V and J are TRBV2 and TRBJ1-2; TRBD1 aligns across 8 bases. The CDR3 has 13 residues. The V segment lost 6 bases and the J segment 12 bases; nucleotides outside the gene matches: 12. CDR1 and CDR2 (germline): SNHLY, FYNNEI. The CDR3 DNA sequence: TGTGCCAGCAGGGAGGGGACAGGCCATCGTAACACCTTC. This sequence encodes CASREGTGHRNTF. The full variable domain, completed using reference TRBV2 and TRBJ1-2, is EPEVTQTPSHQVTQMGQEVILRCVPISNHLYFYWYRQILGQKVEFLVSFYNNEISEKSEIFDDQFSVERPDGSNFTLKIRSTKLEDSAMYFCASREGTGHRNTFGSGTRLTVV.

This chain links TRBV10-3 with TRBJ2-1; no definite D call. The germline gives CDR1 ENHRY, CDR2 SYGVKD. V lost 7 bases, J lost 5 bases, and 9 bases lay in between. The CDR3 is 12 amino acids. In DNA, the CDR3 is TGTGCCATCAATACTATAGACAATGAGCAGTTCTTC. Translated, it gives CAINTIDNEQFF.

This clone appeared a single time. The V call is TRBV7-6, the J call TRBJ2-5, with D perhaps TRBD1 (5 bases). Germline lookup yields CDR1 SGHVS and CDR2 FNYEAQ. The V gene lost 2 bases and the J gene lost 4 bases, with 11 bases spanning the gap. The CDR3 has 14 amino acids. The DNA for the CDR3 is TGTGCCAGCAGCTTACTTGGGCAGGGAGAGACCCAGTACTTC. Its translation is CASSLLGQGETQYF.

This chain links TRBV7-3 with TRBJ1-1; 8 bases are shared with TRBD1. Germline CDR1 reads SGHTA; CDR2 reads FQGTGA. J lost 5 bases, V lost 3 bases, and 5 bases had no gene match. The CDR3 runs 14 residues. The CDR3 is CASSLTGVETEAFF. The CDR3 DNA sequence: TGTGCCAGCAGCTTGACAGGGGTGGAGACTGAAGCTTTCTTT. Combining the CDR3 with reference TRBV7-3 and TRBJ1-1 gives the whole variable domain GAGVSQTPSNKVTEKGKYVELRCDPISGHTALYWYRQSLGQGPEFLIYFQGTGAADDSGLPNDRFFAVRPEGSVSTLKIQRTERGDSAVYLCASSLTGVETEAFFGQGTRLTVV.

The J gene is TRBJ2-7, the V gene TRBV5-1, with D uncertain. V was clipped by 1 base and J by 7 bases, with 9 bases between them. This CDR3 has 12 residues. Germline CDR1 and CDR2: SGHRS and YFSETQ. The DNA of the CDR3 is TGCGCCAGCAGCTTGTTACCAGGAGAGCAGTACTTC. It is translated as CASSLLPGEQYF.

This clone was recorded only once. The chain uses TRBV19 and TRBJ1-5, with no clear D. Trimming pared 1 base from V and 11 bases from J, leaving 18 bases between. The CDR3 extends over 15 amino acids. Per germline, CDR1 LNHDA and CDR2 SQIVND (reference sequence). The DNA of the CDR3 is TGTGCCAGTAGTATAGGGGATCTGCGCGGGGAGGCCCAGCATTTT. Encoded protein: CASSIGDLRGEAQHF.

This chain uses TRBV27 with TRBJ1-6, with 9 bases that match TRBD1. The germline V gene encodes CDR1 MNHEY and CDR2 SMNVEV (reference sequence). The CDR3 consists of 17 residues. V was pared by 5 bases and J by 0 bases, with 5 bases of the junction left unmatched. The CDR3 region has the DNA TGTGCCAGCAGTCCCGGACAGGGGCGCTCCTATAATTCACCCCTCCACTTT. Protein: CASSPGQGRSYNSPLHF.